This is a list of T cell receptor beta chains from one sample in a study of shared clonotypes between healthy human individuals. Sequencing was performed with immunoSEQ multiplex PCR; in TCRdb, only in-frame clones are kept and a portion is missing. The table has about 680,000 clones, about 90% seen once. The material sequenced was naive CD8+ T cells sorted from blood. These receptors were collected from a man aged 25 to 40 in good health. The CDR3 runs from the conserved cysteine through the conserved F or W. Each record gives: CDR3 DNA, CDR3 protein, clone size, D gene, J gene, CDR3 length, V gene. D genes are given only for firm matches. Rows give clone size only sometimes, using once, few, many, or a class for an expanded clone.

CDR3 DNA: TGTGCCAGTAGTGGATACAGGGGGCTGGACACCGGGGAGCTGTTTTTT; CDR3 protein: CASSGYRGLDTGELFF; clone size: .; D gene: TRBD1; J gene: TRBJ2-2; CDR3 length: 16; V gene: TRBV19
CDR3 DNA: TGTGCCAGCAGCCAAGAGTTCGCTAGCGGGACGAACACCGGGGAGCTGTTTTTT; CDR3 protein: CASSQEFASGTNTGELFF; clone size: .; D gene: TRBD2; J gene: TRBJ2-2; CDR3 length: 18; V gene: TRBV4-2
CDR3 DNA: TGTGCCAGCAGCGCTTACAGGGGATGGACCTACGAGCAGTACTTC; CDR3 protein: CASSAYRGWTYEQYF; clone size: .; D gene: TRBD1; J gene: TRBJ2-7; CDR3 length: 15; V gene: TRBV2
CDR3 DNA: TGTGCCAGCAGCTGGTCAACGGGAGGGCCCGATACGCAGTATTTT; CDR3 protein: CASSWSTGGPDTQYF; clone size: .; D gene: TRBD2; J gene: TRBJ2-3; CDR3 length: 15; V gene: TRBV7-6
CDR3 DNA: TGTGCCAGCAGTTTCCAGAAGCAAGAGACCCAGTACTTC; CDR3 protein: CASSFQKQETQYF; clone size: .; D gene: .; J gene: TRBJ2-5; CDR3 length: 13; V gene: TRBV28
CDR3 DNA: TGTGCCAGCTTGGGAGCGGGAGCCTACAATGAGCAGTTCTTC; CDR3 protein: CASLGAGAYNEQFF; clone size: .; D gene: TRBD2; J gene: TRBJ2-1; CDR3 length: 14; V gene: TRBV7-9
CDR3 DNA: TGTGCCAGTAGCCTAGTACAGGGAGGCAATCAGCCCCAGCATTTT; CDR3 protein: CASSLVQGGNQPQHF; clone size: .; D gene: .; J gene: TRBJ1-5; CDR3 length: 15; V gene: TRBV19
CDR3 DNA: TGTGCCAGCAGCGACCGGGCTTATGGCTACACCTTC; CDR3 protein: CASSDRAYGYTF; clone size: .; D gene: .; J gene: TRBJ1-2; CDR3 length: 12; V gene: TRBV9
CDR3 DNA: TGTGCCAGCAGCTTGGGCGGGAGGCCCGGAGATACGCAGTATTTT; CDR3 protein: CASSLGGRPGDTQYF; clone size: .; D gene: TRBD2; J gene: TRBJ2-3; CDR3 length: 15; V gene: TRBV11-2
CDR3 DNA: TGTGCCAGCAAGCTACAGGGGAAGACCTATGGCTACACCTTC; CDR3 protein: CASKLQGKTYGYTF; clone size: .; D gene: TRBD1; J gene: TRBJ1-2; CDR3 length: 14; V gene: TRBV27
CDR3 DNA: TGTGCCAGCAGCCCCCGGGACAGGAGTTACGAGCAGTACTTC; CDR3 protein: CASSPRDRSYEQYF; clone size: .; D gene: TRBD1; J gene: TRBJ2-7; CDR3 length: 14; V gene: TRBV9
CDR3 DNA: TGTGCGACCGCGAGCTCCTACGAGCAGTACTTC; CDR3 protein: CATASSYEQYF; clone size: many; D gene: .; J gene: TRBJ2-7; CDR3 length: 11; V gene: TRBV28
CDR3 DNA: TGCGCCAGCAGCCAAGTTGGACTAGCGGGGAGCACAGATACGCAGTATTTT; CDR3 protein: CASSQVGLAGSTDTQYF; clone size: .; D gene: TRBD2; J gene: TRBJ2-3; CDR3 length: 17; V gene: TRBV4-3
CDR3 DNA: TGTGCCAGCAGTTTCGACAGGGTGTGGGCTGGCTACACCTTC; CDR3 protein: CASSFDRVWAGYTF; clone size: .; D gene: TRBD1; J gene: TRBJ1-2; CDR3 length: 14; V gene: TRBV6-9
CDR3 DNA: TGTGCCAGCAGATTTAGATGGGGGCTGTCCTCGGTGAACACTGAAGCTTTCTTT; CDR3 protein: CASRFRWGLSSVNTEAFF; clone size: .; D gene: .; J gene: TRBJ1-1; CDR3 length: 18; V gene: TRBV4-2
CDR3 DNA: TGCGCCAGCAGCTCCCCTTCGGAAGGGGCGTACCCTGGCTACACCTTC; CDR3 protein: CASSSPSEGAYPGYTF; clone size: .; D gene: .; J gene: TRBJ1-2; CDR3 length: 16; V gene: TRBV5-1
CDR3 DNA: TGCGCCAGCAGCCCCCAGACGTACAATGAGCAGTTCTTC; CDR3 protein: CASSPQTYNEQFF; clone size: .; D gene: .; J gene: TRBJ2-1; CDR3 length: 13; V gene: TRBV4-1
CDR3 DNA: TGTGCCAGCAGTGAAAGGGTACTAGCGGGAAATGAGCAGTTCTTC; CDR3 protein: CASSERVLAGNEQFF; clone size: .; D gene: TRBD2; J gene: TRBJ2-1; CDR3 length: 15; V gene: TRBV6-1
CDR3 DNA: TGTGCCAGCTCACCACCGGAAGAGACCCAGTACTTC; CDR3 protein: CASSPPEETQYF; clone size: .; D gene: .; J gene: TRBJ2-5; CDR3 length: 12; V gene: TRBV18
CDR3 DNA: TGTGCCAGCACCGACAGGGTTTCTGGGGCCAACGTCCTGACTTTC; CDR3 protein: CASTDRVSGANVLTF; clone size: .; D gene: TRBD1; J gene: TRBJ2-6; CDR3 length: 15; V gene: TRBV6-1
CDR3 DNA: TGTGCCAGCAGCTTATCGACAGGCGCTCTCTATGGCTACACCTTC; CDR3 protein: CASSLSTGALYGYTF; clone size: .; D gene: .; J gene: TRBJ1-2; CDR3 length: 15; V gene: TRBV7-9
CDR3 DNA: TGTGCCAGCAGCAAAACCGGGACAGGATTCGGGGATGAAGAGACCCAGTACTTC; CDR3 protein: CASSKTGTGFGDEETQYF; clone size: .; D gene: TRBD1; J gene: TRBJ2-5; CDR3 length: 18; V gene: TRBV4-2
CDR3 DNA: TGCAGCGTCCCGGTTCACGGGGAGCTGTTTTTT; CDR3 protein: CSVPVHGELFF; clone size: .; D gene: .; J gene: TRBJ2-2; CDR3 length: 11; V gene: TRBV29-1
CDR3 DNA: TGTGCCAGCAGCTTCTCCCGGGGGGCTCGAGAGCAGTACTTC; CDR3 protein: CASSFSRGAREQYF; clone size: few; D gene: .; J gene: TRBJ2-7; CDR3 length: 14; V gene: TRBV7-9
CDR3 DNA: TGTGCCTGGAGTTCTGGAGTGAGCTCTGGAAACACCATATATTTT; CDR3 protein: CAWSSGVSSGNTIYF; clone size: .; D gene: .; J gene: TRBJ1-3; CDR3 length: 15; V gene: TRBV30
CDR3 DNA: TGTGCCAGCAGCTTAGAAGTAGCGGTAACCTACGAGCAGTACTTC; CDR3 protein: CASSLEVAVTYEQYF; clone size: .; D gene: .; J gene: TRBJ2-7; CDR3 length: 15; V gene: TRBV7-6
CDR3 DNA: TGTGCCAGCTCACCGGGGCATAATGACTACAATGAGCAGTTCTTC; CDR3 protein: CASSPGHNDYNEQFF; clone size: .; D gene: .; J gene: TRBJ2-1; CDR3 length: 15; V gene: TRBV18
CDR3 DNA: TGTGCCAGCAGTTTCACAGGGGGGGAGCAGTACTTC; CDR3 protein: CASSFTGGEQYF; clone size: once; D gene: TRBD1; J gene: TRBJ2-7; CDR3 length: 12; V gene: TRBV27
CDR3 DNA: TGCGCCAGCAGCCAAGAAATCTCTCTCTTCTACGAGCAGTACTTC; CDR3 protein: CASSQEISLFYEQYF; clone size: .; D gene: .; J gene: TRBJ2-7; CDR3 length: 15; V gene: TRBV4-3
CDR3 DNA: TGTGCCAGCAGCTTGACAGGGGAAAGCAATCAGCCCCAGCATTTT; CDR3 protein: CASSLTGESNQPQHF; clone size: .; D gene: TRBD1; J gene: TRBJ1-5; CDR3 length: 15; V gene: TRBV7-2
CDR3 DNA: TGTGCCAGCTCACCAGGGCGCGGAATTGGAAACACCATATATTTT; CDR3 protein: CASSPGRGIGNTIYF; clone size: .; D gene: .; J gene: TRBJ1-3; CDR3 length: 15; V gene: TRBV18
CDR3 DNA: TGTGCCAGCAGCTTAGTAGTCGCGGGACAGGGATCCCACGAGCAGTACTTC; CDR3 protein: CASSLVVAGQGSHEQYF; clone size: .; D gene: TRBD1; J gene: TRBJ2-7; CDR3 length: 17; V gene: TRBV7-9
CDR3 DNA: TGTGCCAGCGCCGTACAGGGGTGCTATGGCTACACCTTC; CDR3 protein: CASAVQGCYGYTF; clone size: .; D gene: .; J gene: TRBJ1-2; CDR3 length: 13; V gene: TRBV21-1
CDR3 DNA: TGTGCCAGCAGTCCCCAGGGGGTGGAGACCCAGTACTTC; CDR3 protein: CASSPQGVETQYF; clone size: .; D gene: TRBD1; J gene: TRBJ2-5; CDR3 length: 13; V gene: TRBV27
CDR3 DNA: TGTGCCAGCAGCGCACAGGGGCCCACAGATACGCAGTATTTT; CDR3 protein: CASSAQGPTDTQYF; clone size: .; D gene: TRBD1; J gene: TRBJ2-3; CDR3 length: 14; V gene: TRBV9
CDR3 DNA: TGTGCCAGCAGCACCGGGACTAGCGAAGGGGGGCTGCGTCTGTTTTTT; CDR3 protein: CASSTGTSEGGLRLFF; clone size: once; D gene: TRBD2; J gene: TRBJ2-2; CDR3 length: 16; V gene: TRBV5-6
CDR3 DNA: TGTGCCAGCAGCTTAGCGGGAGCTAGCACAGATACGCAGTATTTT; CDR3 protein: CASSLAGASTDTQYF; clone size: .; D gene: .; J gene: TRBJ2-3; CDR3 length: 15; V gene: TRBV7-6
CDR3 DNA: TGTGCCAGCAGCTCAGCGGGAGGAGGCATTTTGTACTTC; CDR3 protein: CASSSAGGGILYF; clone size: .; D gene: TRBD2; J gene: TRBJ2-7; CDR3 length: 13; V gene: TRBV7-9
CDR3 DNA: TGTGCCAGCAGTACCGGGACAGGGGGTACATACGAGCAGTACTTC; CDR3 protein: CASSTGTGGTYEQYF; clone size: .; D gene: TRBD1; J gene: TRBJ2-7; CDR3 length: 15; V gene: TRBV7-9
CDR3 DNA: TGTGCCAGCAGGGCGGGCAATGAGCAGTTCTTC; CDR3 protein: CASRAGNEQFF; clone size: .; D gene: .; J gene: TRBJ2-1; CDR3 length: 11; V gene: TRBV7-9
CDR3 DNA: TGTGCCAGCAACTCTGTTTGGGGGGAGCTGTTTTTT; CDR3 protein: CASNSVWGELFF; clone size: .; D gene: .; J gene: TRBJ2-2; CDR3 length: 12; V gene: TRBV27
CDR3 DNA: TGCGCCAGTCGCGGGAGCGTTACCCTCGACAGGGGAGGGCCCGAGCTCCGCTTTAGGTTTGAAGCTTTCTTT; CDR3 protein: CASRGSVTLDRGGPELRFRFEAFF; clone size: .; D gene: TRBD1; J gene: TRBJ1-1; CDR3 length: 24; V gene: TRBV10-1
CDR3 DNA: TGTGCCTGGGCCCCGTTCGGCCACGTCCCCGAGCAGTACTTC; CDR3 protein: CAWAPFGHVPEQYF; clone size: few; D gene: .; J gene: TRBJ2-7; CDR3 length: 14; V gene: TRBV30
CDR3 DNA: TGTGCCAGCAGCTCACCCGGGACAGGCGCCTACAATGAGCAGTTCTTC; CDR3 protein: CASSSPGTGAYNEQFF; clone size: once; D gene: TRBD1; J gene: TRBJ2-1; CDR3 length: 16; V gene: TRBV7-6
CDR3 DNA: TGCGCCAGCAGTGAATCTGGGGTTCTAGGACGTCCCAACGAGCAGTACTTC; CDR3 protein: CASSESGVLGRPNEQYF; clone size: .; D gene: .; J gene: TRBJ2-7; CDR3 length: 17; V gene: TRBV10-1
CDR3 DNA: TGTGCCAGCACCGCCCTACTACAGCTCCAAGAGACCCAGTACTTC; CDR3 protein: CASTALLQLQETQYF; clone size: .; D gene: .; J gene: TRBJ2-5; CDR3 length: 15; V gene: TRBV7-9
CDR3 DNA: TGTGCCAGCAGCAAACCTGGGGAGGGCATATTCAATGAGCAGTTCTTC; CDR3 protein: CASSKPGEGIFNEQFF; clone size: .; D gene: .; J gene: TRBJ2-1; CDR3 length: 16; V gene: TRBV21-1
CDR3 DNA: TGTGCCAGCCCGAAAGGGGTGCCGGGACTAGCGGGAGTTAGCCACGAGCAGTACTTC; CDR3 protein: CASPKGVPGLAGVSHEQYF; clone size: .; D gene: TRBD2; J gene: TRBJ2-7; CDR3 length: 19; V gene: TRBV28
CDR3 DNA: TGTGCCAGCAGTTCCCCGGGGGGCAGCTATGGCTACACCTTC; CDR3 protein: CASSSPGGSYGYTF; clone size: .; D gene: .; J gene: TRBJ1-2; CDR3 length: 14; V gene: TRBV28
CDR3 DNA: TGCAGCGTTGAGGCGGGAGGGTACGAGCAGTACTTC; CDR3 protein: CSVEAGGYEQYF; clone size: .; D gene: TRBD2; J gene: TRBJ2-7; CDR3 length: 12; V gene: TRBV29-1